This record covers a single T cell receptor (beta chain). As yet, its antigen is unknown. These data are taken from a study of T cell repertoires in cytomegalovirus infection. CDR1 is MNHNY and CDR2 is SVGAGI in the germline V gene (reference sequence). The V gene lost 8 bases and the J gene lost 2 bases, with 10 bases spanning the gap. The CDR3 is made up of 13 amino acids. TCRdb used MiXCR to reprocess the reads, holding one entry per CDR3 protein. The table includes about 570,000 distinct CDR3 sequences, approximately 40% detected once. This specimen was cultured PBMCs, taken from culture after CMV antigen stimulation. The V and J genes are TRBV6-6 and TRBJ1-5; D is undetermined. This sequence was found in a human donor in good health (CMV status not recorded). Some clones in this sample may be carry-over from other donors' samples. The CDR3 DNA sequence: TGTGCCAGCCACAAGGAGGGCAATCAGCCCCAGCATTTT. Its protein is CASHKEGNQPQHF.